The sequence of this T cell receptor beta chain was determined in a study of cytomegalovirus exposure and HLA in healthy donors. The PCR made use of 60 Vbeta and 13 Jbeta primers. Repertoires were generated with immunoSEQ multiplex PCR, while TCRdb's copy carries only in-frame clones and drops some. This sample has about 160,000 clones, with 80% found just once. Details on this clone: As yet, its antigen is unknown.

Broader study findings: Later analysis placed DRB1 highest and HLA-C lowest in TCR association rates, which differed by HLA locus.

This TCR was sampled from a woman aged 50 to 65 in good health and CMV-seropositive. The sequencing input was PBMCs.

CDR3 sequence reads: CASSRTLNTEAFF. CDR3 bases: TGTGCCAGCAGTAGGACACTGAACACTGAAGCTTTCTTT. V usage is TRBV6-5 and J usage is TRBJ1-1, with a tentative D call TRBD1 (5 bases). This CDR3 contains 13 residues. V was trimmed by 5 bases and J by 0 bases, leaving 7 bases between them. Germline assignment: CDR1 MNHEY and CDR2 SVGAGI.